A few counts support the clone carrying this TCR beta chain. Its cognate antigen is unknown. The data stem from a study of CD8 T cells in ankylosing spondylitis. Findings of the study overall: Characteristic of ankylosing spondylitis blood, it appeared, was a TCR beta motif comprising several highly homologous variants.

TCRdb redid the calling of the 5' RACE reads with MiXCR, one entry per CDR3 protein. Seen here are approximately 550,000 distinct CDR3 sequences, 9.5% to 15% observed once, and the top ten hold under 7.5%. The sequenced sample consisted of blood, either unsorted or a sorted T cell fraction (not recorded which). This clonotype was obtained from a male donor with ankylosing spondylitis.

DNA of the CDR3: TGTGCCAGCAGTTCCCGTTACGAGCAGTACTTC. Encoded protein: CASSSRYEQYF. V is TRBV6-2 or TRBV6-3 and J is TRBJ2-7, with D uncertain. Germline CDR1 reads MNHEY; CDR2 reads SVGEGT. V dropped 4 bases and J dropped 4 bases, with 5 bases sitting between them. The CDR3 is 11 amino acids.